A single sample gave rise to the 16 T cell receptor beta chains below, sequenced in a study of control samples from healthy donors and cancer patients. Assay used: immunoSEQ multiplex PCR; TCRdb lists only in-frame clones, some missing. This sample has some 51,000 clones; approximately 88% occur once, and the top ten carry 3.8%. The sample was blood. The receptors here all came from a man aged 50-59 years in good health.

The gene calls are TRBV27 and TRBJ1-1; D remains unclear. CDR1 and CDR2 from the germline V gene are MNHEY and SMNVEV (reference sequence). V dropped 2 bases and J dropped 1 base, with 5 bases sitting between them. This CDR3 has 13 amino acids. Here the CDR3 reads CASSLVGNTEAFF. The CDR3 DNA reads as TGTGCCAGCAGTTTAGTTGGGAACACTGAAGCTTTCTTT.

The chain couples TRBV2 to TRBJ1-1, with D tentatively TRBD1 (6 bases). The CDR3 loop spans 15 amino acids. Trimming stripped 3 bases from V and 5 bases from J, with 16 bases between. CDR1 SNHLY and CDR2 FYNNEI come from the germline V gene. CDR3 sequence: CASSELGGAFTEAFF. In nucleotides, the CDR3 is TGTGCCAGCAGTGAGTTGGGGGGCGCGTTTACTGAAGCTTTCTTT.

This chain links TRBV19 with TRBJ2-1; unclear D gene. CDR1 is LNHDA, CDR2 SQIVND, per germline (reference sequence). Trimming shortened V by 1 base and J by 0 bases, and 16 bases separated the two germline ends. The CDR3 is made up of 18 amino acids. The chain's CDR3 is CASSIVRAGPGSYNEQFF. The CDR3 DNA sequence: TGTGCCAGTAGTATAGTTCGGGCAGGACCAGGCTCCTACAATGAGCAGTTCTTC.

The count of this clone is one. The chain employs TRBV24-1 and TRBJ2-1; D is unclear. The ends were cut back, 5 bases at V and 9 bases at J, with 7 bases in the middle. The CDR3 spans 11 residues. Germline V gives CDR1 KGHDR, CDR2 SFDVKD. The CDR3 is CATSGLGEQFF. CDR3 coding DNA: TGTGCCACCAGTGGGTTGGGTGAGCAGTTCTTC.

The V call is TRBV28, the J call TRBJ1-5; D ambiguous. Germline loops: CDR1 MDHEN, CDR2 SYDVKM. The CDR3 loop spans 15 amino acids. V was cut by 3 bases and J by 5 bases, with 14 bases left in between. The CDR3 DNA is TGTGCCAGCAGTTTGATAACCTTGCGGGATCAGCCCCAGCATTTT. Translating gives CASSLITLRDQPQHF.

V gene TRBV9 combines with J gene TRBJ2-2; D unclear. With 0 bases removed from V and 2 bases from J, the gap between germline ends came to 11 bases. Germline CDR1 and CDR2: SGDLS and YYNGEE. The CDR3 consists of 16 residues. The CDR3 loop reads CASSVDPWTNTGELFF. CDR3 coding DNA: TGTGCCAGCAGCGTAGACCCTTGGACCAACACCGGGGAGCTGTTTTTT. Complete variable domain (other parts from reference TRBV9 and TRBJ2-2): DSGVTQTPKHLITATGQRVTLRCSPRSGDLSVYWYQQSLDQGLQFLIQYYNGEERAKGNILERFSAQQFPDLHSELNLSSLELGDSALYFCASSVDPWTNTGELFFGEGSRLTVL.

The sample holds one count of this clone. The rearrangement uses TRBV3-1 (or the pseudogene TRBV3-2) and TRBJ2-1; TRBD2 aligns across 7 bases. V lost 3 bases and J lost 8; bases outside the gene matches: 10. Germline V gives CDR1 LGHDT, CDR2 YNNKEL (reference sequence). This CDR3 has 15 residues. CDR3 DNA: TGTGCCAGCAGCCAGTCAGGCGGGAGTGGCGATGAGCAGTTCTTC. Protein sequence: CASSQSGGSGDEQFF.

The table lists this clone with a count of one. This sequence joins TRBV13 and TRBJ1-1; no firm D call. This CDR3 region has 12 residues. Germline assignment: CDR1 PRHDT and CDR2 FYEKMQ (reference sequence). The V and J ends lost 5 bases and 5 bases respectively, with 9 bases between them. The CDR3 loop is CASSLSGTEAFF. CDR3 nucleotides: TGTGCCAGCAGCCTCTCGGGGACTGAAGCTTTCTTT.

This chain joins TRBV10-1 and TRBJ2-5, with a weak D call TRBD1 (5 bases). Trimming removed 8 bases at V and 3 bases at J, with 7 bases between. This CDR3 is 11 amino acids long. The V gene's germline CDR1 is WNHNN and CDR2 SYGVQD (reference sequence). The CDR3 sequence is CASGAEETQYF. In nucleotides, the CDR3 is TGCGCCAGCGGGGCGGAAGAGACCCAGTACTTC.

The V gene is TRBV7-9, the J gene TRBJ2-5; 7 nucleotides line up with TRBD1. CDR3 length: 15 amino acids. The germline V gene has CDR1 SEHNR and CDR2 FQNEAQ (reference sequence). V was clipped by 6 bases and J by 2 bases; unmatched bases: 9. CDR3 protein: CASRARDREQETQYF. DNA of the CDR3: TGTGCCAGCAGGGCCCGGGACAGAGAGCAAGAGACCCAGTACTTC. Full variable domain (rest looked up from reference TRBV7-9 and TRBJ2-5): DTGVSQNPRHKITKRGQNVTFRCDPISEHNRLYWYRQTLGQGPEFLTYFQNEAQLEKSRLLSDRFSAERPKGSFSTLEIQRTEQGDSAMYLCASRARDREQETQYFGPGTRLLVL.

The chain couples TRBV19 to TRBJ1-1, with 9 bases lining up with TRBD1. Germline V gives CDR1 LNHDA, CDR2 SQIVND (reference sequence). J gave up 3 bases and V 5 bases, and 4 bases lay outside the gene matches. This CDR3 region has 14 residues. The CDR3 region has the DNA TGTGCCAGTAGTGAGTACAGGGGGCACACTGAAGCTTTCTTT. Amino acid sequence: CASSEYRGHTEAFF.

The chain combines TRBV28 with TRBJ1-2; the match to TRBD1 covers 9 bases. The CDR3 length is 13 residues. Germline CDR1 reads MDHEN; CDR2 reads SYDVKM. With V trimmed by 3 bases and J by 8 bases, 4 bases remained unmatched. CDR3 protein: CASSFRQGVGYTF. The CDR3 region has the DNA TGTGCCAGCAGTTTCCGACAGGGGGTAGGCTACACCTTC.

This clone came up a few times. This chain connects TRBV5-5 to TRBJ2-3; D is possibly TRBD2 (6 bases). Trimming cost V 6 bases and J 2 bases, with 16 bases left between them. The CDR3 spans 15 residues. Germline V gene data show CDR1 as SGHKS and CDR2 as YYEKEE (reference sequence). CDR3 nucleotide sequence: TGTGCCAGCACTCTGGTGGCGGGGACCACAGATACGCAGTATTTT. Encoded protein: CASTLVAGTTDTQYF.

The chain employs TRBV7-9 and TRBJ2-5, with 7 bases identical to TRBD2. This CDR3 comprises 19 residues. The V segment lost 4 bases and the J segment 5 bases; nucleotides outside the gene matches: 22. Germline CDR1 is SEHNR and CDR2 is FQNEAQ (reference sequence). CDR3 coding DNA: TGTGCCAGCAGCTCCCGATTAGCGGGCAGAGTCTGGGCGTGGGAGACCCAGTACTTC. This sequence encodes CASSSRLAGRVWAWETQYF.

J is TRBJ2-1 and V is TRBV5-4; weak D call: TRBD1 (5 bases). The CDR3 runs to 12 residues. Germline V gene lookup returns CDR1 SGHNT and CDR2 YYREEE (reference sequence). Trimming removed 1 base at V and 7 bases at J, with 6 bases between. CDR3 amino acids: CASSLSGNEQFF. Here the CDR3 DNA reads TGTGCCAGCAGCTTGTCAGGGAATGAGCAGTTCTTC.

The rearrangement joins TRBV19 to TRBJ2-3; perhaps D is TRBD1 or TRBD2 (6 bases each). This CDR3 is 16 amino acids long. Per germline, CDR1 LNHDA and CDR2 SQIVND (reference sequence). The germline V and J ends were trimmed by 7 bases and 4 bases, with 21 bases remaining between them. The CDR3 sequence: CASTPPGAHLPDTQYF. The CDR3 coding sequence is TGTGCCAGTACTCCCCCGGGGGCTCACCTCCCAGATACGCAGTATTTT.